The TCR beta chain under discussion was sequenced for a study of cytomegalovirus exposure and HLA in healthy donors. Primers included in the PCR were 60 Vbeta and 13 Jbeta primers. Data came from immunoSEQ multiplex PCR; TCRdb stores just in-frame clones and leaves some out. The sample includes some 150,000 clones, approximately 79% of them seen just once. CDR3 size: 14 residues. Trimming cost V 4 bases and J 4 bases, with 10 bases left between them. CDR1 and CDR2 from the germline V gene are SGHTA and FQGNSA. The chain combines TRBV7-2 with TRBJ2-2; tentative D call: TRBD1 (6 bases). This clonotype originated in a male donor in good health and CMV-seronegative. Sample: PBMCs. CDR3 amino acids: CASSWDMGTGELFF. For the CDR3, the DNA is TGTGCCAGCAGCTGGGACATGGGCACCGGGGAGCTGTTTTTT.